Each of the 30 T cell receptor beta chains below was sequenced from the same sample in a study of cytomegalovirus exposure and HLA in healthy donors. This PCR relied on a set of 60 Vbeta primers and 13 Jbeta primers. Clones were read by immunoSEQ multiplex PCR, and TCRdb kept only the in-frame ones, dropping some. Found here are over 85,000 clones, over 60% of them singletons; the top ten hold less than 3%. Sample: PBMCs. Receptor source: a woman aged 60-75 years in good health and CMV-seropositive.

The gene calls are TRBV7-3 and TRBJ2-3; D possibly corresponds to TRBD2 (5 bases). Germline V gene sequence: CDR1 SGHTA, CDR2 FQGTGA. Trimming pared 3 bases from V and 2 bases from J, leaving 9 bases between. CDR3 size: 14 residues. Written as DNA, the CDR3 is TGTGCCAGCAGCTTCAGCGGCCCCACAGATACGCAGTATTTT. Protein product: CASSFSGPTDTQYF.

This chain links TRBV6-1 with TRBJ2-1; 8 positions match TRBD1. The germline gives CDR1 MNHNS, CDR2 SASEGT. The CDR3 loop spans 15 amino acids. V trimming: 6 bases; J trimming: 8 bases; junction bases outside the gene matches: 12. In DNA form, the CDR3 reads TGTGCCAGCAGCACGGACCCGGACAGGGTGGATGAGCAGTTCTTC. Its translation: CASSTDPDRVDEQFF.

This clone was seen a handful of times. The V call is TRBV5-1, the J call TRBJ2-2; possible D gene TRBD1, 5 bases. Germline V CDR1 and CDR2: SGHRS, YFSETQ. V lost 9 bases and J lost 5, with 11 bases in between. There are 12 residues in the CDR3. The CDR3 DNA follows: TGCGCCACCAGGGTACAGACCGGGGAGCTGTTTTTT. As protein: CATRVQTGELFF.

The CDR3 region is CASSLGLDPRGGYEQFF. In nucleotides, the CDR3 is TGTGCCAGCAGCTTGGGGCTCGACCCTAGGGGAGGCTATGAGCAGTTCTTC. This chain uses TRBV11-2 with TRBJ2-1, with D perhaps TRBD2 (6 bases). The CDR3 is 17 residues long. Germline V lookup: CDR1 SGHAT, CDR2 FQNNGV. Trimming took off 3 bases at V and 8 bases at J, with 23 bases between the two ends.

The chain recombines TRBV2 with TRBJ1-2, with 7 positions matching TRBD1. Looked up from germline, CDR1 is SNHLY and CDR2 is FYNNEI. CDR3 length: 12 residues. Losses at the gene ends were 10 bases for V and 8 bases for J; bases not matched to a gene: 10. Here the CDR3 DNA reads TGTGCCATCCGACAGGGAGGCCTAGGCTACACCTTC. It yields the protein CAIRQGGLGYTF. Looking up the rest from reference TRBV2 and TRBJ1-2 gives the full variable domain: EPEVTQTPSHQVTQMGQEVILRCVPISNHLYFYWYRQILGQKVEFLVSFYNNEISEKSEIFDDQFSVERPDGSNFTLKIRSTKLEDSAMYFCAIRQGGLGYTFGSGTRLTVV.

V usage is TRBV29-1 and J usage is TRBJ1-1; unclear D gene. The germline V and J ends were trimmed by 4 bases and 2 bases, with 11 bases remaining between them. Germline-derived CDR1 and CDR2 are SQVTM and ANQGSEA. The CDR3 is 13 amino acids. CDR3 DNA sequence: TGCAGCGTTGGTCAGGCGTTTAACACTGAAGCTTTCTTT. This codes for CSVGQAFNTEAFF.

The count of this clone is one. The chain is built from TRBV19 and TRBJ2-1; 8 bases align to TRBD1. Germline V CDR1 and CDR2: LNHDA, SQIVND (reference sequence). V dropped 5 bases and J dropped 0; count of bases not matched to a gene: 3. The CDR3 loop spans 15 amino acids. CDR3 sequence: CASSVTGGSYNEQFF. The CDR3, as DNA: TGTGCCAGTAGTGTCACAGGGGGCTCCTACAATGAGCAGTTCTTC.

This clone has more than one count but fewer than ten. The V call is TRBV6-6, the J call TRBJ2-3, with TRBD2 matching over 11 bases. The CDR3 is 14 amino acids. Germline V CDR1 and CDR2: MNHNY, SVGAGI (reference sequence). V was clipped by 9 bases and J by 5 bases; unmatched bases: 7. CDR3 nucleotides: TGTGCCAGTACCACTAGCGGGAGATTAGATACGCAGTATTTT. As protein: CASTTSGRLDTQYF.

As to this clone: One end of the junction fails to match germline, which may point to a read error. The chain links TRBV7-9 to TRBJ1-1; 10 bases map to TRBD1. The CDR3 extends over 9 amino acids. CDR1 and CDR2 (germline): SEHNR, FQNEAQ (reference sequence). DNA for the CDR3: TGTGCCAGCAGCCGACAGGGGGCCTTT. Protein: CASSRQGAF.

This clone was seen more than once but under ten times. The gene calls are TRBV21-1 and TRBJ1-2. TRBV21-1 is deemed a pseudogene. This CDR3 region has 9 residues. The CDR3 coding sequence is TGTGCTGAACTGTATGGCTACACCTTC. It encodes CAELYGYTF.

The chain links TRBV5-6 to TRBJ1-1; TRBD1 is a possible D gene (6 bases). V was trimmed by 0 bases and J by 1 base, leaving 13 bases between them. This CDR3 contains 16 residues. CDR1 SGHDT and CDR2 YYEEEE come from the germline V gene. The CDR3 DNA reads as TGTGCCAGCAGCTTGGAACTACAGGGCAGGAACACTGAAGCTTTCTTT. The encoded protein is CASSLELQGRNTEAFF.

The chain has TRBV9 and TRBJ2-1, with D possibly TRBD2 on 6 matching bases. CDR1 is SGDLS and CDR2 is YYNGEE in the germline V gene. CDR3 length: 14 residues. V was shortened by 0 bases and J by 9 bases, with 13 bases between the two germline ends. The CDR3 is CASSVEVTGVEQFF. The CDR3, as DNA: TGTGCCAGCAGCGTAGAGGTGACGGGGGTTGAGCAGTTCTTC.

The J gene is TRBJ2-3, the V gene TRBV6-1; TRBD2 matches at 7 bases. This CDR3 has 16 amino acids. The germline CDR1 and CDR2 sequences are MNHNS and SASEGT. V lost 6 bases to trimming and J lost 0 bases; unmatched junction nucleotides: 9. The CDR3 here is CASREKGLPSTDTQYF. The CDR3 DNA is TGTGCCAGCAGAGAAAAGGGACTACCTAGCACAGATACGCAGTATTTT.

CDR3 sequence (DNA): TGTGCCAGTAAGTCAACCGGGACTTTTGACTACAATGAGCAGTTCTTC. It translates to CASKSTGTFDYNEQFF. This chain uses TRBV19 with TRBJ2-1; perhaps TRBD2 as D (6 bases). Germline CDR1 reads LNHDA; CDR2 reads SQIVND (reference sequence). V lost 7 bases and J 3 bases, leaving 19 bases between the germline ends. This CDR3 has 16 residues. Using reference TRBV19 and TRBJ2-1 for the parts outside the CDR3, the full variable domain is DGGITQSPKYLFRKEGQNVTLSCEQNLNHDAMYWYRQDPGQGLRLIYYSQIVNDFQKGDIAEGYSVSREKKESFPLTVTSAQKNPTAFYLCASKSTGTFDYNEQFFGPGTRLTVL.

The chain recombines TRBV4-1 with TRBJ1-1; 8 bases line up with TRBD1. V trimming: 2 bases; J trimming: 3 bases; junction bases outside the gene matches: 8. The CDR3 extends over 16 amino acids. In germline, CDR1 is MGHRA, CDR2 YSYEKL. The CDR3 DNA follows: TGCGCCAGCAGCCAACGGCAGGGGGCGTTTGACACTGAAGCTTTCTTT. The encoded protein is CASSQRQGAFDTEAFF.

V gene TRBV15 combines with J gene TRBJ1-1; tentatively, D is TRBD1 (5 bases). Trimming cost V 4 bases and J 4 bases, with 10 bases left between them. This CDR3 region has 13 residues. CDR1 and CDR2 (germline): LNHNV, YYDKDF (reference sequence). This chain's CDR3 is CATSNGGITEAFF. CDR3 sequence (DNA): TGTGCCACCAGCAACGGGGGTATCACTGAAGCTTTCTTT.

This clone has just a few counts. The gene calls are TRBV11-1 and TRBJ2-5; TRBD1 aligns across 8 bases. The trim removed 5 bases at V and 0 bases at J, leaving 8 bases unmatched. The CDR3 is made up of 16 amino acids. Germline V lookup: CDR1 SGHAT, CDR2 FQDESV (reference sequence). CDR3 sequence (DNA): TGTGCCAGCAGCGGGGAGACAGGGGTGTACCAAGAGACCCAGTACTTC. Protein product: CASSGETGVYQETQYF.

This clone occurred a few times. The rearrangement uses TRBV7-8 and TRBJ2-6; a possible D gene is TRBD2 (6 bases). Germline V gene sequence: CDR1 SGHVS, CDR2 FQNEAQ. This CDR3 is 16 amino acids long. V was clipped by 0 bases and J by 3 bases, with 9 bases between them. CDR3 DNA: TGTGCCAGCAGCTTAGCGGGACTGGGTGGGGCCAACGTCCTGACTTTC. Amino acid sequence: CASSLAGLGGANVLTF.

The chain has TRBV29-1 and TRBJ2-5, with D tentatively TRBD1 (6 bases). The CDR3 totals 12 residues. Trimming cost V 6 bases and J 5 bases, with 13 bases left between them. CDR1 is SQVTM, CDR2 ANQGSEA, per germline. This CDR3 is CSVEQGWETQYF. The CDR3 DNA sequence: TGCAGCGTGGAACAGGGTTGGGAGACCCAGTACTTC.

The chain uses TRBV18 and TRBJ1-1; D is possibly TRBD1 (6 bases). CDR1 is KGHSH, CDR2 LQKENI, per germline. Trimming took off 0 bases at V and 8 bases at J, with 22 bases between the two ends. There are 17 residues in the CDR3. The CDR3 protein is CASSPPGRTGSYREAFF. The CDR3 DNA reads TGTGCCAGCTCACCACCGGGCCGCACAGGGTCCTATAGAGAAGCTTTCTTT.

This sequence joins TRBV19 and TRBJ2-7; 7 bases are a match to TRBD2. The CDR3 sequence is 16 residues long. Germline-derived CDR1 and CDR2 are LNHDA and SQIVND (reference sequence). Trimming removed 5 bases from V and 2 bases from J; junction bases left unmatched: 12. The CDR3, as DNA: TGTGCCAGTAGTGCAAAACGGGACTATATCCCCTACGAGCAGTACTTC. Its translation: CASSAKRDYIPYEQYF.

Points on this clone: Germline and junction disagree at one end, which may indicate a read error. The chain employs TRBV28 and TRBJ1-2; D is unresolved. This CDR3 is 13 amino acids long. The germline gives CDR1 MDHEN, CDR2 SYDVKM. CDR3 sequence reads: CANSLNSNYGYTF. Here the CDR3 DNA reads TGTGCCAACAGTTTAAACAGCAACTATGGCTACACCTTC.

The chain joins TRBV9 to TRBJ1-1, with D possibly matching TRBD1 (6 bases). CDR3 length: 15 residues. Germline V CDR1 and CDR2: SGDLS, YYNGEE. The germline V and J ends were trimmed by 0 bases and 0 bases, with 9 bases remaining between them. The CDR3 region has the DNA TGTGCCAGCAGCGTAGGTGGACAGATGAACACTGAAGCTTTCTTT. This gives the protein CASSVGGQMNTEAFF.

The gene calls are TRBV5-5 and TRBJ2-7, with 9 bases identical to TRBD1. The CDR3 is made up of 14 amino acids. With V trimmed by 2 bases and J by 1 base, 1 base remained unmatched. Germline CDR1 reads SGHKS; CDR2 reads YYEKEE (reference sequence). The CDR3 bases are TGTGCCAGCAGCTTTGGGACAGGGTCCTACGAGCAGTACTTC. This gives the protein CASSFGTGSYEQYF.

V is TRBV5-1 and J is TRBJ2-3; D is perhaps TRBD2 (6 bases). Trimming stripped 4 bases from V and 2 bases from J, with 17 bases between. Germline V lookup: CDR1 SGHRS, CDR2 YFSETQ. The CDR3 sequence is 16 residues long. The CDR3 DNA follows: TGCGCCAGCAGCCCCTCGACTAGTTCTTACACAGATACGCAGTATTTT. Translating gives CASSPSTSSYTDTQYF.

The J gene is TRBJ1-2, the V gene TRBV13, with a weak D call TRBD1 (5 bases). The V end lost 1 base, the J end lost 3 bases, and 9 bases lay between the germline ends. The CDR3 has 14 amino acids. CDR1 PRHDT and CDR2 FYEKMQ come from the germline V gene (reference sequence). The CDR3 loop reads CASSLEGFDYGYTF. In DNA form, the CDR3 reads TGTGCCAGCAGCTTAGAGGGGTTTGACTATGGCTACACCTTC.

CDR3 sequence reads: CASSLAGGLIEQFF. The CDR3 nucleotides read TGTGCCAGCAGCTTAGCGGGAGGGCTCATTGAGCAGTTCTTC. The chain has TRBV7-9 and TRBJ2-1, with TRBD2 matching 7 bases. The CDR3 has 14 residues. V was clipped by 0 bases and J by 9 bases; unmatched bases: 5. Germline V gene data show CDR1 as SEHNR and CDR2 as FQNEAQ (reference sequence).

Details on this clone: Its ends do not fully match the called genes, so a read error is possible. The rearrangement uses TRBV7-7 and TRBJ2-2, with 12 positions matching TRBD1. CDR1 and CDR2 from the germline V gene are SSHAT and FNYEAQ (reference sequence). The CDR3 spans 18 residues. CDR3 in amino acids: CASSIEGTGGGRTGELFF. The CDR3 coding sequence is TGTGCTAGCAGCATAGAAGGGACAGGGGGCGGTAGGACCGGGGAGCTGTTTTTT.

The chain employs TRBV28 and TRBJ2-7; D is unclear. Trimming removed 1 base from V and 3 bases from J, with 4 bases in between. CDR1 MDHEN and CDR2 SYDVKM come from the germline V gene. This CDR3 is built from 12 residues. The CDR3 protein is CASSLYNYEQYF. CDR3 DNA sequence: TGTGCCAGCAGTTTATACAACTACGAGCAGTACTTC.

This chain uses TRBV29-1 with TRBJ2-3; 7 positions match TRBD1. The junction had 13 bases not matched to a gene; V was cut back by 7 bases and J by 6 bases. CDR3 length equals 14 residues. The germline gives CDR1 SQVTM, CDR2 ANQGSEA. The CDR3 loop is CSGGDSHSTDTQYF. The CDR3 region has the DNA TGCAGCGGAGGGGACAGCCACTCCACGGATACGCAGTATTTT.